The 10 T cell receptor beta chains below were found in one sample sequenced in a study of CD8 T cells in ankylosing spondylitis. TCRdb independently ran MiXCR on the 5' RACE reads; one entry per CDR3 protein. Among more than 150,000 distinct CDR3 sequences listed, around 13% were seen once. The specimen sequenced was blood, either unsorted or a sorted T cell fraction (not recorded which). The receptors stem from a male donor with ankylosing spondylitis or in good health (not recorded which).

Only a few counts were recorded for this clonotype. The chain has TRBV7-9 and TRBJ2-7; D is possibly TRBD1 (5 bases). Trimming removed 5 bases from V and 0 bases from J, with 11 bases in between. CDR1 is SEHNR and CDR2 is FQNEAQ in the germline V gene (reference sequence). This CDR3 is built from 14 residues. The CDR3 spells CASSHPGSSYEQYF. The CDR3 region has the DNA TGTGCCAGCAGCCATCCAGGGTCCTCCTACGAGCAGTACTTC.

Many counts were recorded for this clonotype. The rearrangement links TRBV5-1 to TRBJ2-2; TRBD2 aligns across 13 bases. Per the germline V gene, CDR1 is SGHRS and CDR2 is YFSETQ. J lost 6 bases, V lost 4 bases, and 6 bases had no gene match. The CDR3 spans 16 residues. DNA of the CDR3: TGCGCCAGCAGCCCTGGACTAGCGGGAGTGGCCGGGGAGCTGTTTTTT. This gives the protein CASSPGLAGVAGELFF. Full variable domain (remainder filled in from reference TRBV5-1 and TRBJ2-2): KAGVTQTPRYLIKTRGQQVTLSCSPISGHRSVSWYQQTPGQGLQFLFEYFSETQRNKGNFPGRFSGRQFSNSRSEMNVSTLELGDSALYLCASSPGLAGVAGELFFGEGSRLTVL.

With regard to this clonotype: The junction differs from germline at one of its ends, possibly a read error. The chain employs TRBV7-9 and TRBJ1-1; D unclear. This CDR3 is built from 14 residues. CDR1 SEHNR and CDR2 FQNEAQ come from the germline V gene (reference sequence). CDR3 region: CVSSSGDTNTEAFF. In DNA, the CDR3 is TGTGTCAGCAGCTCGGGTGACACGAACACTGAAGCTTTCTTT. Looking up the rest from reference TRBV7-9 and TRBJ1-1 gives the full variable domain: DTGVSQNPRHKITKRGQNVTFRCDPISEHNRLYWYRQTLGQGPEFLTYFQNEAQLEKSRLLSDRFSAERPKGSFSTLEIQRTEQGDSAMYLCVSSSGDTNTEAFFGQGTRLTVV.

This clonotype has a count of ten or more. The DNA for the CDR3 is TGTGCCAGCTCACCACGTCTCAACACCGGGGAGCTGTTTTTT. Its translation: CASSPRLNTGELFF. The genes are TRBV18 and TRBJ2-2; D unclear. Trimming took 1 base from V and 2 from J, leaving 5 bases between them. CDR1 is KGHSH, CDR2 LQKENI, per germline. The CDR3 sequence is 14 residues long. Variable domain in full (rest from reference TRBV18 and TRBJ2-2): NAGVMQNPRHLVRRRGQEARLRCSPMKGHSHVYWYRQLPEEGLKFMVYLQKENIIDESGMPKERFSAEFPKEGPSILRIQQVVRGDSAAYFCASSPRLNTGELFFGEGSRLTVL.

The chain has TRBV6-2 or TRBV6-3 and TRBJ2-1, with D perhaps matching TRBD1 (5 bases). Germline CDR1 reads MNHEY; CDR2 reads SVGEGT. Trimming left V 6 bases short and J 1 base short, with 10 bases between. The CDR3 length is 14 residues. CDR3 region: CASRVDSSYNEQFF. The CDR3 coding sequence is TGTGCCAGCAGAGTTGACAGTTCCTACAATGAGCAGTTCTTC.

This clonotype was counted many times. The J gene is TRBJ2-2, the V gene TRBV29-1; 9 positions agree with TRBD1. The V segment lost 3 bases and the J segment 3 bases; nucleotides outside the gene matches: 2. This CDR3 region has 14 residues. The germline CDR1 and CDR2 sequences are SQVTM and ANQGSEA. CDR3 loop: CSVDTGGHTGELFF. The CDR3 nucleotides are TGCAGCGTTGATACAGGGGGCCACACCGGGGAGCTGTTTTTT.

There are many counts of this clonotype. This sequence joins TRBV29-1 and TRBJ2-1; tentative D call: TRBD1 (6 bases). This CDR3 has 15 amino acids. Trimming cost V 3 bases and J 0 bases, with 12 bases left between them. Germline V CDR1 and CDR2: SQVTM, ANQGSEA. CDR3 nucleotide sequence: TGCAGCGTTGAGACAGGCCGAAGCTCCTACAATGAGCAGTTCTTC. Translation gives CSVETGRSSYNEQFF.

This clonotype was detected only a few times. This rearrangement joins TRBV10-3 to TRBJ2-7; D is perhaps TRBD2 (6 bases). CDR1 is ENHRY, CDR2 SYGVKD, per germline. The CDR3 covers 14 residues. V was trimmed by 3 bases and J by 1 base, leaving 10 bases between them. CDR3 sequence: CAISDERASYEQYF. Written as DNA, the CDR3 is TGTGCCATCAGTGATGAGCGGGCTTCCTACGAGCAGTACTTC.

The chain links TRBV12-5 to TRBJ1-1; no clear D gene. Trimming shortened V by 0 bases and J by 6 bases, and 5 bases separated the two germline ends. Looked up from germline, CDR1 is LGHNT and CDR2 is FRNRAP. CDR3 length: 12 residues. As DNA, the CDR3 is TGTGCTAGTGGTTTGGTAAGGGCTGAAGCTTTCTTT. Its translation is CASGLVRAEAFF.

This clonotype was detected only a few times. The CDR3 DNA is TGCGCCAGCAGCCTTTGGACAGGGAGTAATGAGCAGTTCTTC. This encodes CASSLWTGSNEQFF. V and J are TRBV4-1 and TRBJ2-1, with 8 positions matching TRBD1. The CDR3 consists of 14 residues. V lost 4 bases, J lost 7 bases, and 6 bases stayed unmatched. The germline CDR1 and CDR2 sequences are MGHRA and YSYEKL.